These 10 T cell receptor beta chains were all obtained from the same sample, sequenced in a study of T cell changes during pregnancy in multiple sclerosis (dated by TCRdb to between 2018 and 2021). The library relied on the immunoSEQ multiplex PCR assay. TCRdb mirrors the immuneACCESS table, restricted to in-frame sequences. Some clones are absent from its copies; in checked studies, under half trace to an unresolved V gene, and the reason for the others is unknown. The sample table contains 75,000 to 100,000 clones; only one count was recorded for around nine tenths of them. Around 0.78% of the sample lies in the top ten. Source: peripheral blood, taken in the second trimester of pregnancy. These receptors came from a female donor in good health, enrolled as a control in a pregnancy study.

The V call is TRBV5-1, the J call TRBJ1-6; possibly TRBD1 for D (5 bases). CDR1 and CDR2 (germline): SGHRS, YFSETQ. V was cut by 4 bases and J by 9 bases, with 26 bases left in between. CDR3 length equals 18 residues. The CDR3 reads CASSLRPVGIGVSSPLHF. CDR3 nucleotide sequence: TGCGCCAGCAGCCTTAGACCGGTCGGTATAGGGGTATCTTCACCCCTCCACTTT.

The chain links TRBV4-1 to TRBJ1-1; the match to TRBD1 covers 12 bases. This CDR3 region has 17 residues. Germline loops: CDR1 MGHRA, CDR2 YSYEKL. V trimming: 5 bases; J trimming: 3 bases; junction bases outside the gene matches: 10. This chain's CDR3 is CASSSRDRGLKDTEAFF. As DNA, the CDR3 is TGCGCCAGCAGCTCCAGGGACAGGGGGCTTAAGGACACTGAAGCTTTCTTT.

The chain couples TRBV11-3 to TRBJ2-3; the D is unclear. CDR1 SGHNT and CDR2 YENEEA come from the germline V gene. V lost 3 bases, J lost 1 base, and 5 bases lay in between. The CDR3 runs 13 residues. The DNA for the CDR3 is TGTGCCAGCAGCTTGACTGGCACAGATACGCAGTATTTT. This translates into CASSLTGTDTQYF.

The CDR3 region is CASSLHAQQETQYF. The CDR3 DNA follows: TGTGCCAGCAGCTTACACGCACAACAAGAGACCCAGTACTTC. The J gene is TRBJ2-5, the V gene TRBV28; D is unresolved. Germline V lookup: CDR1 MDHEN, CDR2 SYDVKM. V lost 6 bases, J lost 2 bases, and 13 bases lay in between. This CDR3 spans 14 amino acids. The entire variable domain, with the rest obtained from reference TRBV28 and TRBJ2-5, is as follows: DVKVTQSSRYLVKRTGEKVFLECVQDMDHENMFWYRQDPGLGLRLIYFSYDVKMKEKGDIPEGYSVSREKKERFSLILESASTNQTSMYLCASSLHAQQETQYFGPGTRLLVL.

This chain links TRBV5-6 with TRBJ1-1; 9 bases match TRBD1. Germline V gene sequence: CDR1 SGHDT, CDR2 YYEEEE. V was clipped by 2 bases and J by 12 bases; unmatched bases: 5. This CDR3 region has 12 residues. DNA of the CDR3: TGTGCCAGCAGCTTTGGGACAGGGTTTACTTTCTTT. Amino acids: CASSFGTGFTFF.

The chain recombines TRBV5-1 with TRBJ1-2; 9 nucleotides line up with TRBD1. The V gene's germline CDR1 is SGHRS and CDR2 YFSETQ. J lost 4 bases, V lost 4 bases, and 11 bases had no gene match. This CDR3 is built from 16 residues. The CDR3 DNA follows: TGCGCCAGCAGCCGGGACAGGGCCTCTGGGATCTATGGCTACACCTTC. This codes for CASSRDRASGIYGYTF.

The chain employs TRBV7-2 and TRBJ2-7, with 13 bases matching TRBD2. Germline V gene lookup returns CDR1 SGHTA and CDR2 FQGNSA. The CDR3 spans 15 residues. J lost 0 bases, V lost 5 bases, and 1 base had no gene match. In DNA, the CDR3 is TGTGCCAGCAGCGGGACTAGCGGGGACTCCTACGAGCAGTACTTC. As protein: CASSGTSGDSYEQYF.

CDR3 in amino acids: CASSSSGTGFQETQYF. The CDR3 nucleotides are TGCGCCAGCAGCAGCTCCGGGACAGGGTTCCAAGAGACCCAGTACTTC. The chain carries TRBV5-1 and TRBJ2-5; 9 nucleotides match TRBD1. From germline, CDR1 is SGHRS and CDR2 YFSETQ. The CDR3 spans 16 residues. The V gene end was trimmed by 4 bases and the J gene end by 1 base; junction bases not matched to a gene: 8.

The J gene is TRBJ1-1, the V gene TRBV4-3, with TRBD1 identical over 7 bases. The length of the CDR3 is 12 residues. Germline values: CDR1 LGHNA, CDR2 YSLEER. Trimming cost V 5 bases and J 4 bases; bases outside gene matches: 1. The CDR3 spells CASSWTGTEAFF. The CDR3 nucleotides are TGCGCCAGCAGCTGGACAGGCACTGAAGCTTTCTTT.

The chain is built from TRBV7-9 and TRBJ2-7; 12 positions match TRBD2. The V and J ends lost 6 bases and 2 bases, in that order; junction bases with no gene match: 17. Germline CDR1 SEHNR, CDR2 FQNEAQ (reference sequence). The length of the CDR3 is 19 residues. The CDR3 region is CASSPDLRTSGTLPYEQYF. In nucleotides, the CDR3 is TGTGCCAGCAGTCCGGATCTCCGGACTAGCGGGACTCTCCCCTACGAGCAGTACTTC.